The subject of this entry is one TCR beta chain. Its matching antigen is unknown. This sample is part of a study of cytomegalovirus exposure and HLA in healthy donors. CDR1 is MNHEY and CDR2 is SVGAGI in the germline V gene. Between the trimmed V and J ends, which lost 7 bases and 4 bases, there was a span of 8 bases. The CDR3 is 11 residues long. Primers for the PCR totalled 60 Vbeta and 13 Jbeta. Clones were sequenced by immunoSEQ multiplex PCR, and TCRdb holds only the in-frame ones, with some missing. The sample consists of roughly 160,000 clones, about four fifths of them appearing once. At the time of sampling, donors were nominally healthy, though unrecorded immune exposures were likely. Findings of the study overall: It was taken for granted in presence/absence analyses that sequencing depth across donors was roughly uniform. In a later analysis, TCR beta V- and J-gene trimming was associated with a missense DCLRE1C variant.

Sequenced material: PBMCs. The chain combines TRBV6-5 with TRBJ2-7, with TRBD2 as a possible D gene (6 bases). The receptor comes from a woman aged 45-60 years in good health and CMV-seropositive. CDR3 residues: CASKRGYEQYF. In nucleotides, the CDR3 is TGTGCCAGCAAACGGGGGTACGAGCAGTACTTC.